This T cell receptor (beta chain) comes out of a study of T cell repertoires in cytomegalovirus infection. Study summary: Indications came from public TCR beta signatures; they pointed to CMV infection and to a matching HLA type.

As for this clonotype: Its antigen is not known.

TCRdb independently ran MiXCR on the reads; one entry per CDR3 protein. The sample lists more than 300,000 distinct CDR3 sequences; roughly 36% were seen once. The receptor's source is a human donor in good health (CMV status not recorded). Some clones in this sample may be carry-over from other donors' samples. This specimen was cultured PBMCs, taken from culture after CMV antigen stimulation.

In DNA, the CDR3 is TGTGCCAGCAGCTTAGGTGGGGGATTGGTAGATGGCTACACCTTC. Amino acid sequence: CASSLGGGLVDGYTF. The chain has TRBV7-3 and TRBJ1-2; D is possibly TRBD1 (5 bases). V lost 2 bases and J lost 6, with 16 bases in between. This CDR3 spans 15 amino acids. Germline V gene data show CDR1 as SGHTA and CDR2 as FQGTGA. The full variable domain, rest sourced from reference TRBV7-3 and TRBJ1-2, is GAGVSQTPSNKVTEKGKYVELRCDPISGHTALYWYRQSLGQGPEFLIYFQGTGAADDSGLPNDRFFAVRPEGSVSTLKIQRTERGDSAVYLCASSLGGGLVDGYTFGSGTRLTVV.